Included here is one T cell receptor (beta chain) sequence, with context. Methods used by the authors: For nucleated cells, counts were estimated from reference gene primer amplification. Produced via immunoSEQ multiplex PCR; TCRdb's table is partial and in-frame only. That table gives V, J and clone size, and the DNA gave D and trimming. There are roughly 110,000 clones in the sample; about 85% occur only once, and under 2% lies in the top ten. The sample originates from a study of blood T cell repertoires in COVID-19. Study summary: Whether acute or convalescent, the COVID-19 samples came from the United States, Italy and Spain. From T cells, B-cell-depleted T cells, or PBMCs came the material, which was cDNA or gDNA.

CDR1 is LGHNA, CDR2 YNFKEQ, per germline. The CDR3 spans 13 residues. Trimming removed 0 bases from V and 4 bases from J, with 6 bases in between. Sequencing was done on a sample of peripheral blood. This receptor was obtained from a man aged 45-60 years with acute or convalescent COVID-19. This chain joins TRBV4-2 and TRBJ1-2, with D uncertain. The CDR3 bases are TGTGCCAGCAGCCAAGAATCCGGCTATGGCTACACCTTC. It codes for CASSQESGYGYTF.